This T cell receptor beta chain was obtained from a study of CD8 T cells in Susac syndrome. TEMRA cells were FACS-enriched, unlike CD8+ and CD4+ T cells, which were negatively isolated. Reverse transcription of 0.5 to 1 ug RNA was performed with random hexamers. The immunoSEQ assay covered 54 Vbeta and 13 Jbeta segments for CDR3. TCRdb ran MiXCR on the immunoSEQ multiplex PCR reads and lists one entry per CDR3 protein. Among 55,000 to 85,000 distinct CDR3 sequences listed, 96% were seen once. The germline CDR1 and CDR2 sequences are MNHEY and SVGAGI. The V gene end was trimmed by 10 bases and the J gene end by 7 bases; junction bases not matched to a gene: 12. The CDR3 is 14 residues long.

This TCR was recovered from a human donor with multiple sclerosis. Material: CD4+ T cells from PBMCs. This sequence joins TRBV6-5 and TRBJ1-2; the match to TRBD1 covers 10 bases. CDR3 nucleotides: TGTGCCATCAACGAGACAGGGGGCAACGGTGGCTACACCTTC. This translates into CAINETGGNGGYTF.